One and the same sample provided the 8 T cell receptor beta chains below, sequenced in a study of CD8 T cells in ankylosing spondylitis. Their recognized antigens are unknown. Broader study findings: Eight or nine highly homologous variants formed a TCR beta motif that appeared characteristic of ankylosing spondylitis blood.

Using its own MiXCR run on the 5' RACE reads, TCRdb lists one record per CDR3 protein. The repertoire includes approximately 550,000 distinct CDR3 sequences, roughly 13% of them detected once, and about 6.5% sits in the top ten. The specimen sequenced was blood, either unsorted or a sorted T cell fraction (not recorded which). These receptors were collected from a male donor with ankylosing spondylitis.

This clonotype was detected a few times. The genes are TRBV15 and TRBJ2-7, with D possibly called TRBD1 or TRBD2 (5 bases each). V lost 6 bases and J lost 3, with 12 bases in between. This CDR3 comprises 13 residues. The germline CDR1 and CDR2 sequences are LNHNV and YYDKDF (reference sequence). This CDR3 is CATRRGDIYEQYF. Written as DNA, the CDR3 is TGTGCCACCAGGAGGGGCGACATCTACGAGCAGTACTTC.

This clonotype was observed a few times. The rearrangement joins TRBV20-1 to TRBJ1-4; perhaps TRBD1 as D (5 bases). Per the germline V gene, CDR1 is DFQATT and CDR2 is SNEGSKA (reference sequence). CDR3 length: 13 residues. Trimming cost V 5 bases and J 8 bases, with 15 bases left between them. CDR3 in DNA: TGCAGTGCTTACTCCGGGACGGGAGAAAAACTGTTTTTT. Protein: CSAYSGTGEKLFF.

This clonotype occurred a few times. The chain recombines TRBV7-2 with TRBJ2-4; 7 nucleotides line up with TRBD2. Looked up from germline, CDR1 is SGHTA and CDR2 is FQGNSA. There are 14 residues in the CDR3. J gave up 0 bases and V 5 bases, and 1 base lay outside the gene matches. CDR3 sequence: CASSTGGAKNIQYF. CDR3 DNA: TGTGCCAGCAGCACGGGGGGAGCCAAAAACATTCAGTACTTC.

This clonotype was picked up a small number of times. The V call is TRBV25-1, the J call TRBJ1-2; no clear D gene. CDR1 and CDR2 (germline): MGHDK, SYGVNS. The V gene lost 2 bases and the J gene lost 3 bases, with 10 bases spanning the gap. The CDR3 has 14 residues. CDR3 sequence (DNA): TGTGCCAGCAGTGAAGGGAGAGAGTACTATGGCTACACCTTC. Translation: CASSEGREYYGYTF.

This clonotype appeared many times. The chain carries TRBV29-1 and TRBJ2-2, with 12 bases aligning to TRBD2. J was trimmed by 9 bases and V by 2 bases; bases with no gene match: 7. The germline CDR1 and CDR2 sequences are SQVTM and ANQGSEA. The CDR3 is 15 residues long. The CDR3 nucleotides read TGCAGCGTTGAATCTCTAACTAGCGGGAGGCGGGAGCTGTTTTTT. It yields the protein CSVESLTSGRRELFF.

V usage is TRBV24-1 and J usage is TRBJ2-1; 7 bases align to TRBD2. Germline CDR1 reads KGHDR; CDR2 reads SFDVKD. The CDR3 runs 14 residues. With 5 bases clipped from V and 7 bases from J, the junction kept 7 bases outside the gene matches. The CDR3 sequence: CATSVSGAGNEQFF. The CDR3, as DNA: TGTGCCACCAGTGTTTCCGGAGCGGGGAATGAGCAGTTCTTC.

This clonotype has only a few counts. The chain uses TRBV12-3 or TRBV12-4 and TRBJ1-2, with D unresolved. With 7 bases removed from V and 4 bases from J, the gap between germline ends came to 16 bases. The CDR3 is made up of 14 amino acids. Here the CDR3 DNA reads TGTGCCAGCAACCCGTCCGGGGATGGCTATGGCTACACCTTC. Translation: CASNPSGDGYGYTF.

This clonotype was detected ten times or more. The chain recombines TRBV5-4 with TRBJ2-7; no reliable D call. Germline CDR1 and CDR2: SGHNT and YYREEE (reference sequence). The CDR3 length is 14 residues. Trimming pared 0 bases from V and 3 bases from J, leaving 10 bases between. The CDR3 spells CASSLGQTYYEQYF. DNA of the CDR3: TGTGCCAGCAGCTTGGGACAAACTTACTACGAGCAGTACTTC.